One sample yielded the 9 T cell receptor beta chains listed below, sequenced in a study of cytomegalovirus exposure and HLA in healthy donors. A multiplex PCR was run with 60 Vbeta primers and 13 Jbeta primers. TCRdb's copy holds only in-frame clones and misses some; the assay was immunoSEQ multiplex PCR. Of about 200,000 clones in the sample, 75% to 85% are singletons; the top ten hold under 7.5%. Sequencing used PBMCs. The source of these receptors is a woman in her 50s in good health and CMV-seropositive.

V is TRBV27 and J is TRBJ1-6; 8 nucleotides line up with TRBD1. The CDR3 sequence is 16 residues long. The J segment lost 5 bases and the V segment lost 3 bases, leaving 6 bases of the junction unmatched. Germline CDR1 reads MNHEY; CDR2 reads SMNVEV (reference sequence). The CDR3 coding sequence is TGTGCCAGCAGTTTCGGCAGGGGGCTCCATAATTCACCCCTCCACTTT. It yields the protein CASSFGRGLHNSPLHF.

In nucleotides, the CDR3 is TGTGCCAGCAGCCCACCCACAGGGGGCGGCTACACCTTC. As protein: CASSPPTGGGYTF. This sequence joins TRBV13 and TRBJ1-2, with 9 bases that match TRBD1. V shed 5 bases, J shed 8 bases, and the junction held 6 bases outside the gene matches. This CDR3 is 13 amino acids long. The germline V gene has CDR1 PRHDT and CDR2 FYEKMQ (reference sequence).

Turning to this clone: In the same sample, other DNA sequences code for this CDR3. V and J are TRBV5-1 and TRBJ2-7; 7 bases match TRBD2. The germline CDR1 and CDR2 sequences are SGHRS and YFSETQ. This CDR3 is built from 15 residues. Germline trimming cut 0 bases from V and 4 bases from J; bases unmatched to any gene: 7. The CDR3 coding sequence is TGCGCCAGCAGCTTGGTGGTAGCGGGTTCGTACGAGCAGTACTTC. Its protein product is CASSLVVAGSYEQYF. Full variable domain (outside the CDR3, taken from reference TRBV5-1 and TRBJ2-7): KAGVTQTPRYLIKTRGQQVTLSCSPISGHRSVSWYQQTPGQGLQFLFEYFSETQRNKGNFPGRFSGRQFSNSRSEMNVSTLELGDSALYLCASSLVVAGSYEQYFGPGTRLTVT.

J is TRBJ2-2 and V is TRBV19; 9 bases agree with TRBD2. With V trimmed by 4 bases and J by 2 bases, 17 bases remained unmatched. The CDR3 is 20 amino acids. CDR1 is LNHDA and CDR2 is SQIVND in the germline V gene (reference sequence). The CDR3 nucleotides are TGTGCCAGTAGTAGGGGGATTAGCGGGAGAGTGGGGCGTAACACCGGGGAGCTGTTTTTT. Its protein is CASSRGISGRVGRNTGELFF.

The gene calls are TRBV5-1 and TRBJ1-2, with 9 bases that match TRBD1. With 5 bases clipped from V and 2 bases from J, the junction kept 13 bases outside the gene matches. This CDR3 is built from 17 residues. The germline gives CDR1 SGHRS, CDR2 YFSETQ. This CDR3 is CASSSGQGRNGNYGYTF. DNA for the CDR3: TGCGCCAGCAGTTCGGGACAGGGAAGAAACGGGAACTATGGCTACACCTTC. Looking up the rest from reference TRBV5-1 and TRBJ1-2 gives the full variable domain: KAGVTQTPRYLIKTRGQQVTLSCSPISGHRSVSWYQQTPGQGLQFLFEYFSETQRNKGNFPGRFSGRQFSNSRSEMNVSTLELGDSALYLCASSSGQGRNGNYGYTFGSGTRLTVV.

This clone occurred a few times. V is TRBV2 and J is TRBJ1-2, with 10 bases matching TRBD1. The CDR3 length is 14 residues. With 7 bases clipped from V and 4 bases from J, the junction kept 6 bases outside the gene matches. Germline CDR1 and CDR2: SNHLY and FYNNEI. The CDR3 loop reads CASTWDRGSYGYTF. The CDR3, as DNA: TGTGCCAGCACCTGGGACAGGGGAAGCTATGGCTACACCTTC.

CDR3 DNA: TGTGCCAGCAAGGTGACAGGGTTAGGTAATGAAAAACTGTTTTTT. Protein: CASKVTGLGNEKLFF. The V call is TRBV27, the J call TRBJ1-4; 7 bases align to TRBD1. CDR3 size: 15 residues. V dropped 7 bases and J dropped 4; count of bases not matched to a gene: 9. The germline V gene encodes CDR1 MNHEY and CDR2 SMNVEV (reference sequence).

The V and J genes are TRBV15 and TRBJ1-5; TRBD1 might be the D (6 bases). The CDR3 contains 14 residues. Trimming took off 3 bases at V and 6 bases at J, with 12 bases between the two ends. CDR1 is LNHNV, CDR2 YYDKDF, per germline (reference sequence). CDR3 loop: CATSSRDNLQPQHF. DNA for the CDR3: TGTGCCACCAGCAGCCGGGACAACCTTCAGCCCCAGCATTTT.

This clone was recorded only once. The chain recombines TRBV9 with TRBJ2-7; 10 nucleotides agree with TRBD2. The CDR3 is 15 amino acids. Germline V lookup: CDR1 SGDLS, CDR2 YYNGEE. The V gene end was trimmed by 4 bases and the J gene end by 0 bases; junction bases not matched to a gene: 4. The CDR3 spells CASSQTSGDSYEQYF. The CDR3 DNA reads TGTGCCAGCAGCCAAACTAGCGGGGACTCCTACGAGCAGTACTTC.